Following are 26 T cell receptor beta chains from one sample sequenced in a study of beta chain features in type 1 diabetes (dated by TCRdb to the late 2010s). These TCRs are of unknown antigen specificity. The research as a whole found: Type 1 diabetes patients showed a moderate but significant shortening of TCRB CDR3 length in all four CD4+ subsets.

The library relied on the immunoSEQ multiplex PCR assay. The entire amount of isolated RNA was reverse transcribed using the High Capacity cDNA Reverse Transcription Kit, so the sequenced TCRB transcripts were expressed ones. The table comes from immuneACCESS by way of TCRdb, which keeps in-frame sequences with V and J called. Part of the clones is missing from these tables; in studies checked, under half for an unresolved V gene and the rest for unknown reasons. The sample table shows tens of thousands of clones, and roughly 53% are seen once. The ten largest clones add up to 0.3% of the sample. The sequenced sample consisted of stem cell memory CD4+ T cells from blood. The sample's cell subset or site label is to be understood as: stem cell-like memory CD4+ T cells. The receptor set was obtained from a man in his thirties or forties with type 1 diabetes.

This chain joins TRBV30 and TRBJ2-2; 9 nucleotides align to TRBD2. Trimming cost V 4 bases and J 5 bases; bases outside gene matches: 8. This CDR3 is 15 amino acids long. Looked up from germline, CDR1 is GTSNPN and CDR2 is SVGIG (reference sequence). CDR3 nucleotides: TGTGCCTGGAAACCGGCGGGGGGGGGTACCGGGGAGCTGTTTTTT. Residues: CAWKPAGGGTGELFF.

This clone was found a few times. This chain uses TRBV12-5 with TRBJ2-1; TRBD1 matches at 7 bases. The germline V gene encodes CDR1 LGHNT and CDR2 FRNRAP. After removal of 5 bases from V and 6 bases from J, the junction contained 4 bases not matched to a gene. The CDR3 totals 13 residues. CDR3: CASGAAGGNEQFF. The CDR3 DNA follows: TGTGCTAGTGGTGCCGCAGGGGGCAATGAGCAGTTCTTC.

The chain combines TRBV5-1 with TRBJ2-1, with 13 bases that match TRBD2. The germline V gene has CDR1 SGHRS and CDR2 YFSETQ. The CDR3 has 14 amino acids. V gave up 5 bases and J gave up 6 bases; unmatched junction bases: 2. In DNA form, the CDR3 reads TGCGCCAGCAGGGGGACTAGCGGGACCAATGAGCAGTTCTTC. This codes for CASRGTSGTNEQFF.

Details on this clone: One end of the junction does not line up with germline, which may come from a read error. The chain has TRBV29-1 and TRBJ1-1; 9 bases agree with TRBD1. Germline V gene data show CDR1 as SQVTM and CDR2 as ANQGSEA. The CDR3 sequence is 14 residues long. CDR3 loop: CSVEAWTGETEAFF. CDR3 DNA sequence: TGCAGCGTAGAAGCGTGGACAGGGGAGACTGAAGCTTTCTTT.

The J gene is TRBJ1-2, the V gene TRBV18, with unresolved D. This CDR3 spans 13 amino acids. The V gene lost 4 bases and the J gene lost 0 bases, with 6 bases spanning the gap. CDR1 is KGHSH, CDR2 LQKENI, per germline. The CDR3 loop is CASSQQANYGYTF. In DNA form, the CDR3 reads TGTGCCAGCTCACAGCAGGCTAACTATGGCTACACCTTC.

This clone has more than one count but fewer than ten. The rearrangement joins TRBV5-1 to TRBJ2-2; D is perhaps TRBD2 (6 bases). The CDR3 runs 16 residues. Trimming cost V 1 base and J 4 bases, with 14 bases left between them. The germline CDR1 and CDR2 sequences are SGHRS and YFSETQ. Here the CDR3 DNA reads TGCGCCAGCAGCTTGTCGGGGGTCTCAGCCACCGGGGAGCTGTTTTTT. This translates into CASSLSGVSATGELFF.

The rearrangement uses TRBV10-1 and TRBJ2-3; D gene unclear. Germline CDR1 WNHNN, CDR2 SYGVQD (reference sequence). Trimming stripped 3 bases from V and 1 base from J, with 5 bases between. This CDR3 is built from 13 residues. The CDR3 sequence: CASSDSGTDTQYF. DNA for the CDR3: TGCGCCAGCAGTGATTCAGGCACAGATACGCAGTATTTT.

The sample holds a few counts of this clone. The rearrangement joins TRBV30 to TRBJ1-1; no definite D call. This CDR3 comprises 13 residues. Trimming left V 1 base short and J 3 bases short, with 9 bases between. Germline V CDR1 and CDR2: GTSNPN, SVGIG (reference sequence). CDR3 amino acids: CAWSDAFYTEAFF. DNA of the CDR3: TGTGCCTGGAGTGATGCGTTTTACACTGAAGCTTTCTTT.

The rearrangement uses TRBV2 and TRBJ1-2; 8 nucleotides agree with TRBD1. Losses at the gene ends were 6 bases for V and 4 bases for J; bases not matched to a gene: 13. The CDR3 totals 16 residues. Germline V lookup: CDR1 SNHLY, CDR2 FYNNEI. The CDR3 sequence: CASSPGQGRTGYGYTF. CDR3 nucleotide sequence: TGTGCCAGCAGCCCAGGACAGGGAAGGACTGGCTATGGCTACACCTTC.

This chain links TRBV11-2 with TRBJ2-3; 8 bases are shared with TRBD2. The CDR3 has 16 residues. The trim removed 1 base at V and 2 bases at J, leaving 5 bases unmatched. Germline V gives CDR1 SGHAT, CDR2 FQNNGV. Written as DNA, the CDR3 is TGTGCCAGCAGCTTAGGGGCGGGGGGCTACACAGATACGCAGTATTTT. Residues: CASSLGAGGYTDTQYF.

CDR3 bases: TGTGCCAGCAGTCGACAGGGCTGGACCTACGAGCAGTACTTC. Translating gives CASSRQGWTYEQYF. V and J are TRBV27 and TRBJ2-7, with 7 nucleotides matching TRBD1. After removal of 5 bases from V and 2 bases from J, the junction contained 6 bases not matched to a gene. CDR1 and CDR2 (germline): MNHEY, SMNVEV (reference sequence). This CDR3 has 14 residues.

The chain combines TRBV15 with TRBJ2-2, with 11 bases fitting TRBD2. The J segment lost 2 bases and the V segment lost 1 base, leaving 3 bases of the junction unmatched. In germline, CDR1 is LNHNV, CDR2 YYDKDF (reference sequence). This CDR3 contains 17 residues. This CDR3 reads CATSRAGLAVNTGELFF. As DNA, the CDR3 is TGTGCCACCAGCAGAGCGGGACTAGCGGTTAACACCGGGGAGCTGTTTTTT.

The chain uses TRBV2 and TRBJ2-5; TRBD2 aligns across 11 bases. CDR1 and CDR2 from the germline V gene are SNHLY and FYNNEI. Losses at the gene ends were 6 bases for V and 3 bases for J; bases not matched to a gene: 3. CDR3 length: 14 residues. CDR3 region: CASRSSGGKETQYF. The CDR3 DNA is TGTGCCAGCAGGTCTAGCGGGGGGAAAGAGACCCAGTACTTC.

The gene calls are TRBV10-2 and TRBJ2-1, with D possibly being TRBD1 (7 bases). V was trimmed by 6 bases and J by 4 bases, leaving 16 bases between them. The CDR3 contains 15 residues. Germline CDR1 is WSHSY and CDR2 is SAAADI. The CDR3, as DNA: TGCGCCAGCAGGAGCAGGGGGGAGCCATACAATGAGCAGTTCTTC. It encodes CASRSRGEPYNEQFF.

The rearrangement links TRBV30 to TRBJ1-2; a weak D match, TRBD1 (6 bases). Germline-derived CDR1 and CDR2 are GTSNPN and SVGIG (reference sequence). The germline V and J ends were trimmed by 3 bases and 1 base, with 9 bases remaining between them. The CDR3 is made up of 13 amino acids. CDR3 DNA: TGTGCCTGGAGCCAGGGGTTTAACTATGGCTACACCTTC. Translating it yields CAWSQGFNYGYTF.

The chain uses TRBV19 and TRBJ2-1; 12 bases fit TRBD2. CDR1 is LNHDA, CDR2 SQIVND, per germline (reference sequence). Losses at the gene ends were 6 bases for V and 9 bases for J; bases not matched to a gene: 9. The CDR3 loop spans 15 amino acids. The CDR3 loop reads CASRTRLAGVSEQFF. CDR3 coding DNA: TGTGCCAGTAGGACCCGACTAGCGGGAGTGAGTGAGCAGTTCTTC.

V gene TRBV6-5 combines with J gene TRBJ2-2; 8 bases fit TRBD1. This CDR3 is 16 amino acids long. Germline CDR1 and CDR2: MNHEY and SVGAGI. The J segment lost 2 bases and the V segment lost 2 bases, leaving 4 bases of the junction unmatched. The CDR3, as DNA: TGTGCCAGCAGTTACATTGGGACAGGAAACACCGGGGAGCTGTTTTTT. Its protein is CASSYIGTGNTGELFF.

Written as DNA, the CDR3 is TGCAGCGCCCGAGGGGGGGCTGGGGAGACCCAGTACTTC. Protein product: CSARGGAGETQYF. V usage is TRBV29-1 and J usage is TRBJ2-5; a possible D gene is TRBD2 (7 bases). There are 13 residues in the CDR3. V lost 7 bases and J 5 bases, leaving 17 bases between the germline ends. Germline lookup yields CDR1 SQVTM and CDR2 ANQGSEA.

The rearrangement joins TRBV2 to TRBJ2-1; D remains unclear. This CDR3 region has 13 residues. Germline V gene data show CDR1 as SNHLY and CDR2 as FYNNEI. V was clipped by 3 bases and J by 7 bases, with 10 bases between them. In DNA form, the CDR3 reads TGTGCCAGCAGTGAGGGCCCTCGGAATGAGCAGTTCTTC. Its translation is CASSEGPRNEQFF.

CDR3 sequence reads: CASSLAGQGGGETQYF. CDR3 nucleotides: TGCGCCAGCAGCTTGGCCGGGCAGGGAGGAGGCGAGACCCAGTACTTC. The gene calls are TRBV5-1 and TRBJ2-5; D is possibly TRBD2 (6 bases). Between the trimmed V and J ends, which lost 0 bases and 5 bases, there was a span of 17 bases. Germline CDR1 SGHRS, CDR2 YFSETQ. The CDR3 contains 16 residues.

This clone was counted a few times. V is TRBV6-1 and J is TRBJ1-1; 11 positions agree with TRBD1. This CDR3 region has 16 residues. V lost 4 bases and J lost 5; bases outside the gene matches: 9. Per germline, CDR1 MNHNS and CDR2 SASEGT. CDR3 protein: CASSAGQGARGTEAFF. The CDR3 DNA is TGTGCCAGCAGTGCCGGACAGGGGGCGAGGGGAACTGAAGCTTTCTTT.

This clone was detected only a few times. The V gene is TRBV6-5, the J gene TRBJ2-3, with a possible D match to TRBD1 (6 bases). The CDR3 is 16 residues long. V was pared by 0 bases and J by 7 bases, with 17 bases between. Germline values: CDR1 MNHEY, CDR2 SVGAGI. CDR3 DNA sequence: TGTGCCAGCAGTTACTCTCTGGGCAGGGGTTGGCATACGCAGTATTTT. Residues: CASSYSLGRGWHTQYF.

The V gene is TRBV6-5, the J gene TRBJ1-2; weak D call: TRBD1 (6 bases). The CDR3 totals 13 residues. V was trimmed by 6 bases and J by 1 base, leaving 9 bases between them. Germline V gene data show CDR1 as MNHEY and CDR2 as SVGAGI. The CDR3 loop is CASRQGNNYGYTF. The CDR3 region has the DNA TGTGCCAGCAGACAGGGTAATAACTATGGCTACACCTTC.

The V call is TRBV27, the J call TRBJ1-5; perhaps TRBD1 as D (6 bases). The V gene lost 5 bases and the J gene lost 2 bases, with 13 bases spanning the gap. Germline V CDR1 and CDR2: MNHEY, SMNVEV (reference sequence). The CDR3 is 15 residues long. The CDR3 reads CASSKQGQGNQPQHF. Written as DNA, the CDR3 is TGTGCCAGCAGTAAACAGGGTCAGGGCAATCAGCCCCAGCATTTT.

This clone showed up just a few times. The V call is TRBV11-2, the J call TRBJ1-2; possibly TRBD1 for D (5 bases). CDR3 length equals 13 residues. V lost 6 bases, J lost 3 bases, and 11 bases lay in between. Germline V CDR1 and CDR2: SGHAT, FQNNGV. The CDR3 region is CASSKGVDYGYTF. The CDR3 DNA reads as TGTGCCAGCAGTAAAGGGGTCGACTATGGCTACACCTTC.

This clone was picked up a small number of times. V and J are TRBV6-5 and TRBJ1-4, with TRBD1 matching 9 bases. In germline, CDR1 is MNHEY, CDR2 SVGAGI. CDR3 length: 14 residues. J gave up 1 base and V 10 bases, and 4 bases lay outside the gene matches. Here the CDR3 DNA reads TGTGCCACCCCGGGACAGGGAACTAATGAAAAACTGTTTTTT. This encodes CATPGQGTNEKLFF.